Below, one T cell receptor (beta chain) is given with its context. Antigen unknown. TCRdb ran MiXCR on the 5' RACE reads and lists one entry per CDR3 protein. The table lists about 690,000 distinct CDR3 sequences, 5.5% to 6.5% of them singletons, with 1.5% to 2% in the top ten. The data are from a study of identical twins. Whole-study findings and limits: With beta out-of-frame sequences, excess sharing by twins was weaker.

The specimen was naive T cells sorted from blood. The sequence was obtained from a man in his late teens or twenties in good health.

The CDR3 is CASSLMARGLAGVDEQFF. CDR3 in DNA: TGTGCCAGCAGCCTAATGGCCCGGGGACTAGCGGGAGTCGATGAGCAGTTCTTC. This chain links TRBV3-1 with TRBJ2-1; 14 bases match TRBD2. CDR3 length: 18 residues. CDR1 is LGHDT and CDR2 is YNNKEL in the germline V gene (reference sequence). V lost 4 bases, J lost 8 bases, and 13 bases stayed unmatched.